The 19 T cell receptor beta chains below come from one sample, sequenced in a study of shared clonotypes between healthy human individuals. The table came from immunoSEQ multiplex PCR; TCRdb's copy has only in-frame clones and leaves some out. The sample yields over a million clones, roughly 96% seen once. The source material was naive CD4+ T cells sorted from blood. Noted subset: CD45RA+ positively selected. The source is a young man in good health.

DNA of the CDR3: TGTGCCAGCAGCGTAGGGTATAGTCAGCCCCAGCATTTT. Its protein product is CASSVGYSQPQHF. The V gene is TRBV9, the J gene TRBJ1-5; no clear D. Germline V gene lookup returns CDR1 SGDLS and CDR2 YYNGEE. The germline V and J ends were trimmed by 0 bases and 6 bases, with 7 bases remaining between them. This CDR3 is 13 amino acids long.

V and J are TRBV9 and TRBJ2-1, with TRBD2 identical over 9 bases. The CDR3 is made up of 15 amino acids. The V gene end was trimmed by 2 bases and the J gene end by 10 bases; junction bases not matched to a gene: 10. Germline V CDR1 and CDR2: SGDLS, YYNGEE. The CDR3 sequence is CASSVEWGAGGEQFF. CDR3 sequence (DNA): TGTGCCAGCAGCGTTGAGTGGGGGGCGGGAGGGGAGCAGTTCTTC.

The rearrangement joins TRBV5-1 to TRBJ1-1, with TRBD1 matching over 8 bases. The CDR3 runs to 15 residues. V trimming: 1 base; J trimming: 6 bases; junction bases outside the gene matches: 8. Germline loops: CDR1 SGHRS, CDR2 YFSETQ. Written as DNA, the CDR3 is TGCGCCAGCAGCTTGTTTTCAGGGGGCGCCCCTGAAGCTTTCTTT. It codes for CASSLFSGGAPEAFF.

This clone has only one observation. J is TRBJ2-3 and V is TRBV7-9, with 7 bases aligning to TRBD2. The CDR3 length is 17 residues. V was clipped by 2 bases and J by 2 bases; unmatched bases: 10. The V gene's germline CDR1 is SEHNR and CDR2 FQNEAQ (reference sequence). CDR3: CASSLLRASGHTDTQYF. DNA for the CDR3: TGTGCCAGCAGCTTATTGAGGGCTAGCGGACACACAGATACGCAGTATTTT.

This clone is a singleton in its sample. This chain connects TRBV9 to TRBJ1-1, with D possibly matching TRBD1 (6 bases). The CDR3 contains 17 residues. Germline-derived CDR1 and CDR2 are SGDLS and YYNGEE. Trimming removed 0 bases from V and 0 bases from J, with 15 bases in between. This chain's CDR3 is CASSVVGGREMNTEAFF. As DNA, the CDR3 is TGTGCCAGCAGCGTAGTCGGGGGGCGAGAGATGAACACTGAAGCTTTCTTT.

The chain uses TRBV5-1 and TRBJ2-3; 8 positions match TRBD2. J was trimmed by 1 base and V by 0 bases; bases with no gene match: 7. The CDR3 runs 17 residues. The germline CDR1 and CDR2 sequences are SGHRS and YFSETQ. CDR3 loop: CASSLAQVAGRTDTQYF. CDR3 nucleotides: TGCGCCAGCAGCTTGGCCCAGGTAGCGGGACGCACAGATACGCAGTATTTT. The full variable domain, in which reference TRBV5-1 and TRBJ2-3 provide the parts outside the CDR3, is KAGVTQTPRYLIKTRGQQVTLSCSPISGHRSVSWYQQTPGQGLQFLFEYFSETQRNKGNFPGRFSGRQFSNSRSEMNVSTLELGDSALYLCASSLAQVAGRTDTQYFGPGTRLTVL.

On this clone: The same CDR3 can be traced to other DNA sequences in this sample. The chain uses TRBV9 and TRBJ2-1; 7 bases agree with TRBD2. The CDR3 loop spans 13 amino acids. Per the germline V gene, CDR1 is SGDLS and CDR2 is YYNGEE. With V trimmed by 2 bases and J by 10 bases, 6 bases remained unmatched. The CDR3, as DNA: TGTGCCAGCAGCGTGGTAGGAGCGGGGGAGCAGTTCTTC. Amino acid sequence: CASSVVGAGEQFF.

The chain combines TRBV18 with TRBJ2-7; 7 positions match TRBD1. The V gene's germline CDR1 is KGHSH and CDR2 LQKENI. V was pared by 1 base and J by 5 bases, with 11 bases of the junction left unmatched. The CDR3 spans 16 residues. The CDR3 DNA follows: TGTGCCAGCTCACCACGTTTGCAGGGGGTGAACAACGAGCAGTACTTC. Residues: CASSPRLQGVNNEQYF.

J is TRBJ2-3 and V is TRBV7-2, with 8 bases matching TRBD1. This CDR3 is 14 amino acids long. CDR1 and CDR2 from the germline V gene are SGHTA and FQGNSA. V was clipped by 3 bases and J by 4 bases; unmatched bases: 3. The CDR3 nucleotides are TGTGCCAGCAGCTTCGGGACAGGTCCAGATACGCAGTATTTT. This codes for CASSFGTGPDTQYF. The whole variable domain, remainder taken from reference TRBV7-2 and TRBJ2-3, is GAGVSQSPSNKVTEKGKDVELRCDPISGHTALYWYRQSLGQGLEFLIYFQGNSAPDKSGLPSDRFSAERTGGSVSTLTIQRTQQEDSAVYLCASSFGTGPDTQYFGPGTRLTVL.

Notes on this clone: Distinct nucleotide sequences in the sample also encode this CDR3. The chain has TRBV5-1 and TRBJ2-7; 7 positions agree with TRBD1. Germline-derived CDR1 and CDR2 are SGHRS and YFSETQ. The CDR3 totals 15 residues. The ends lost 4 bases at V and 3 bases at J; junction bases unmatched: 10. In DNA, the CDR3 is TGCGCCAGCAGCCTGGGAAACCGGGACAGCTACGAGCAGTACTTC. The encoded protein is CASSLGNRDSYEQYF. Using reference TRBV5-1 and TRBJ2-7 for the parts outside the CDR3, the full variable domain is KAGVTQTPRYLIKTRGQQVTLSCSPISGHRSVSWYQQTPGQGLQFLFEYFSETQRNKGNFPGRFSGRQFSNSRSEMNVSTLELGDSALYLCASSLGNRDSYEQYFGPGTRLTVT.

The chain couples TRBV7-6 to TRBJ2-3, with TRBD2 matching over 7 bases. After removal of 7 bases from V and 1 base from J, the junction contained 14 bases not matched to a gene. In germline, CDR1 is SGHVS, CDR2 FNYEAQ. This CDR3 comprises 17 residues. CDR3 bases: TGTGCCAGCAAACGCAGCGCAGGGAGGGAAGGCACAGATACGCAGTATTTT. Protein product: CASKRSAGREGTDTQYF.

The rearrangement links TRBV11-2 to TRBJ2-7, with TRBD2 matching over 13 bases. Unmatched junction bases numbered 4, after V lost 5 bases and J lost 6 bases. The length of the CDR3 is 14 residues. Germline-derived CDR1 and CDR2 are SGHAT and FQNNGV. As DNA, the CDR3 is TGTGCCAGCAGCCGGACTAGCGGGAGCGGCGAGCAGTACTTC. It encodes CASSRTSGSGEQYF.

J is TRBJ1-4 and V is TRBV4-3; D possibly corresponds to TRBD1 (5 bases). V was clipped by 0 bases and J by 8 bases, with 13 bases between them. Germline V gene data show CDR1 as LGHNA and CDR2 as YSLEER. The CDR3 runs 15 residues. The CDR3 DNA follows: TGCGCCAGCAGCCAAGATTGGCAGGGCCGGGAAAAACTGTTTTTT. Protein product: CASSQDWQGREKLFF.

The chain is built from TRBV28 and TRBJ2-5; 8 bases are shared with TRBD2. This CDR3 is built from 12 residues. Looked up from germline, CDR1 is MDHEN and CDR2 is SYDVKM. Trimming at V came to 7 bases and at J to 9 bases, leaving 7 bases not matched to a gene. The CDR3 sequence: CASKGLATPQYF. As DNA, the CDR3 is TGTGCCAGCAAAGGACTAGCCACCCCCCAGTACTTC.

The count of this clone is one. V gene TRBV5-1 combines with J gene TRBJ2-2; 10 bases align to TRBD2. The CDR3 consists of 16 residues. Unmatched junction bases numbered 1, after V lost 2 bases and J lost 0 bases. CDR1 SGHRS and CDR2 YFSETQ come from the germline V gene. This CDR3 reads CASSLAGGPNTGELFF. In DNA form, the CDR3 reads TGCGCCAGCAGCTTAGCGGGAGGGCCGAACACCGGGGAGCTGTTTTTT.

For the CDR3, the DNA is TGTGCCAGCTCACCACGGTCAGGGGAGGGAGAGACCCAGTACTTC. Its translation is CASSPRSGEGETQYF. V gene TRBV18 combines with J gene TRBJ2-5; TRBD2 might be the D (7 bases). The germline V and J ends were trimmed by 1 base and 4 bases, with 13 bases remaining between them. Looked up from germline, CDR1 is KGHSH and CDR2 is LQKENI. The CDR3 is made up of 15 amino acids.

This chain connects TRBV19 to TRBJ2-3; D unresolved. The CDR3 sequence is 13 residues long. Germline lookup yields CDR1 LNHDA and CDR2 SQIVND (reference sequence). V gave up 4 bases and J gave up 2 bases, with 7 bases separating them. CDR3 protein: CASSTLDTDTQYF. CDR3 sequence (DNA): TGTGCCAGTAGTACGTTAGACACAGATACGCAGTATTTT.

The rearrangement links TRBV27 to TRBJ2-5, with D perhaps matching TRBD1 or TRBD2 (5 bases each). Deletions cut 0 bases from V and 5 bases from J, with 19 bases between. CDR1 MNHEY and CDR2 SMNVEV come from the germline V gene (reference sequence). This CDR3 spans 17 amino acids. The CDR3 reads CASSLSTFRGLPETQYF. The CDR3 nucleotides are TGTGCCAGCAGTTTATCGACCTTCCGGGGCCTTCCGGAGACCCAGTACTTC.

CDR3 sequence (DNA): TGTGCCATCTCCCCCGACAGGGCCCACGAGCAGTACTTC. Protein: CAISPDRAHEQYF. This chain connects TRBV10-3 to TRBJ2-7, with 7 bases that match TRBD1. The CDR3 length is 13 residues. The V segment lost 8 bases and the J segment 5 bases; nucleotides outside the gene matches: 9. The germline V gene has CDR1 ENHRY and CDR2 SYGVKD.